The source of this T cell receptor beta chain is a study of T cell responses to AZD1222 COVID-19 vaccine. Points from the study as a whole: Mostly white British, mostly female donors; authors suggested clonal diversity may be underestimated. Repertoire sampling happened only post peak T cell response.

TCRdb's table, derived via immunoSEQ multiplex PCR, lists solely in-frame clones and lacks some. The table includes about 92,000 clones, about 86% detected once. The V and J ends lost 3 bases and 5 bases respectively, with 15 bases between them. In germline, CDR1 is SGHDT, CDR2 YYEEEE. The CDR3 runs to 14 residues. Points on this clone: What it binds is unknown.

The V and J genes are TRBV5-6 and TRBJ2-7; tentatively, D is TRBD1 (6 bases). The sample was peripheral blood, taken on day 0 of MenACWY control vaccination. The receptor was isolated from an adult in good health. The CDR3 DNA is TGTGCCAGCAGCTACGACAGGATTACTCACGAGCAGTACTTC. It codes for CASSYDRITHEQYF.